These 31 T cell receptor beta chains originate from one sample sequenced in a study of cytomegalovirus exposure and HLA in healthy donors. PCR was performed using 60 Vbeta and 13 Jbeta primers. Sequencing was performed with immunoSEQ multiplex PCR; in TCRdb, only in-frame clones are kept and a portion is missing. In the table there are some 120,000 clones, around 80% of which are singletons. Sequenced material: PBMCs. These receptors came from a man aged 25 to 40 in good health and CMV-seronegative.

CDR3 loop: CASSRGANYGYTF. The CDR3 nucleotides read TGCGCCAGCAGTCGGGGGGCTAACTATGGCTACACCTTC. The V gene is TRBV5-1, the J gene TRBJ1-2, with a possible D match to TRBD1 (5 bases). CDR1 is SGHRS and CDR2 is YFSETQ in the germline V gene. This CDR3 spans 13 amino acids. Trimming pared 5 bases from V and 0 bases from J, leaving 8 bases between.

The rearrangement links TRBV7-2 to TRBJ2-5; no clear D gene. Germline V CDR1 and CDR2: SGHTA, FQGNSA. The V and J ends lost 5 bases and 5 bases respectively, with 15 bases between them. There are 14 residues in the CDR3. CDR3: CASSPRLSRETQYF. The CDR3 coding sequence is TGTGCCAGCAGCCCCCGTCTGTCCAGGGAGACCCAGTACTTC.

This chain links TRBV29-1 with TRBJ2-5; 9 bases are a match to TRBD2. CDR3 size: 15 residues. Germline CDR1 is SQVTM and CDR2 is ANQGSEA. After removal of 4 bases from V and 4 bases from J, the junction contained 10 bases not matched to a gene. CDR3 in DNA: TGCAGCGTTGTGGGAAGGCGCGGGGGGGGAGAGACCCAGTACTTC. Translation: CSVVGRRGGGETQYF.

The chain carries TRBV28 and TRBJ1-2; the D is unclear. Germline loops: CDR1 MDHEN, CDR2 SYDVKM. Trimming took 7 bases from V and 7 from J, leaving 16 bases between them. CDR3 size: 13 residues. CDR3 protein: CASNVRTISGYTF. Written as DNA, the CDR3 is TGTGCCAGCAACGTCAGAACTATCTCTGGCTACACCTTC.

This clone occurred a few times. The J gene is TRBJ1-3, the V gene TRBV11-2; D unresolved. CDR1 and CDR2 (germline): SGHAT, FQNNGV. Trimming removed 0 bases from V and 0 bases from J, with 9 bases in between. The CDR3 has 16 amino acids. As DNA, the CDR3 is TGTGCCAGCAGCTTAGATCGCAGGAACTCTGGAAACACCATATATTTT. This translates into CASSLDRRNSGNTIYF.

This sequence joins TRBV28 and TRBJ1-5; no reliable D call. Trimming removed 5 bases from V and 11 bases from J, with 16 bases in between. The CDR3 totals 13 residues. The germline V gene encodes CDR1 MDHEN and CDR2 SYDVKM. CDR3 amino acids: CASSGGLLSAQHF. CDR3 coding DNA: TGTGCCAGCAGTGGAGGCCTCTTATCGGCCCAGCATTTT.

This chain joins TRBV7-9 and TRBJ2-2, with TRBD1 as a possible D gene (5 bases). The length of the CDR3 is 12 residues. CDR1 SEHNR and CDR2 FQNEAQ come from the germline V gene (reference sequence). The V gene lost 6 bases and the J gene lost 5 bases, with 7 bases spanning the gap. CDR3 bases: TGTGCCAGCAGACAGGATACCGGGGAGCTGTTTTTT. It encodes CASRQDTGELFF.

This clone was seen only a few times. CDR3 in amino acids: CASSQDTGFVYEQYF. Written as DNA, the CDR3 is TGCGCCAGCAGCCAAGACACCGGGTTTGTCTACGAGCAGTACTTC. The chain uses TRBV4-3 and TRBJ2-7; D uncertain. The CDR3 consists of 15 residues. The ends were cut back, 0 bases at V and 3 bases at J, with 12 bases in the middle. From germline, CDR1 is LGHNA and CDR2 YSLEER.

The rearrangement links TRBV5-1 to TRBJ2-1; 7 nucleotides match TRBD1. V lost 4 bases, J lost 1 base, and 2 bases stayed unmatched. The CDR3 runs 14 residues. Germline V lookup: CDR1 SGHRS, CDR2 YFSETQ. The CDR3 coding sequence is TGCGCCAGCAGCCAGGGACAGTCCTACAATGAGCAGTTCTTC. Its translation is CASSQGQSYNEQFF. Full variable domain (missing parts from reference TRBV5-1 and TRBJ2-1): KAGVTQTPRYLIKTRGQQVTLSCSPISGHRSVSWYQQTPGQGLQFLFEYFSETQRNKGNFPGRFSGRQFSNSRSEMNVSTLELGDSALYLCASSQGQSYNEQFFGPGTRLTVL.

This chain uses TRBV6-5 with TRBJ2-7, with 10 bases identical to TRBD2. Trimming cost V 6 bases and J 4 bases; bases outside gene matches: 9. The CDR3 sequence is 15 residues long. The germline V gene encodes CDR1 MNHEY and CDR2 SVGAGI. The DNA of the CDR3 is TGTGCCAGCAGGCGGCTAGCGGGAGTGGGGTACGAGCAGTACTTC. Protein: CASRRLAGVGYEQYF.

The chain has TRBV7-9 and TRBJ1-2, with 7 bases aligning to TRBD1. The germline V gene has CDR1 SEHNR and CDR2 FQNEAQ (reference sequence). Trimming cost V 4 bases and J 4 bases; bases outside gene matches: 9. The CDR3 length is 15 residues. CDR3 bases: TGTGCCAGCAGCTCCACAGGGGAAGGTTTCTATGGCTACACCTTC. Its protein is CASSSTGEGFYGYTF.

The chain links TRBV28 to TRBJ2-5, with TRBD2 as a possible D gene (5 bases). V lost 3 bases to trimming and J lost 0 bases, with 11 bases between them. Germline V gives CDR1 MDHEN, CDR2 SYDVKM. The CDR3 length is 15 residues. CDR3 DNA: TGTGCCAGCAGTTTTAGTCTGCGGGACCAAGAGACCCAGTACTTC. Translated, it gives CASSFSLRDQETQYF.

J is TRBJ2-2 and V is TRBV27, with 7 bases lining up with TRBD2. This CDR3 contains 12 residues. V gave up 6 bases and J gave up 7 bases; unmatched junction bases: 2. In germline, CDR1 is MNHEY, CDR2 SMNVEV (reference sequence). This chain's CDR3 is CASRGGFGELFF. The CDR3 DNA reads TGTGCCAGCAGGGGGGGGTTCGGGGAGCTGTTTTTT.

V gene TRBV19 combines with J gene TRBJ1-2; TRBD1 might be the D (6 bases). CDR1 and CDR2 (germline): LNHDA, SQIVND (reference sequence). Between the trimmed V and J ends, which lost 5 bases and 4 bases, there was a span of 14 bases. The CDR3 runs to 14 residues. CDR3 coding DNA: TGTGCCAGTAGTGGGGGCTGGACCACCTATGGCTACACCTTC. Translated, it gives CASSGGWTTYGYTF.

This clone was observed at least ten times. J is TRBJ1-3 and V is TRBV4-3; D is unclear. The germline gives CDR1 LGHNA, CDR2 YSLEER. CDR3 size: 16 residues. Trimming removed 4 bases at V and 0 bases at J, with 13 bases between. The CDR3 here is CASSPKHDNSGNTIYF. The DNA of the CDR3 is TGCGCCAGCAGCCCAAAGCATGACAACTCTGGAAACACCATATATTTT.

The CDR3 is CASSQSHRVAGSTDTQYF. The CDR3 nucleotides read TGCGCCAGCAGCCAGTCCCATAGGGTAGCGGGGAGCACAGATACGCAGTATTTT. The gene calls are TRBV4-3 and TRBJ2-3; TRBD2 matches 8 bases. Trimming at V came to 3 bases and at J to 0 bases, leaving 11 bases not matched to a gene. This CDR3 is built from 18 residues. Per the germline V gene, CDR1 is LGHNA and CDR2 is YSLEER.

There are a few counts of this clone. J is TRBJ1-2 and V is TRBV12-2; the table calls TRBD1, which could not be checked here. TRBV12-2 is a documented pseudogene. The CDR3 has 18 amino acids. The CDR3 DNA reads as TGTGCAAGTCGCTTAGCCCGGGACAGGGCGATTAAAAACTATGGCTACACCTTC. It translates to CASRLARDRAIKNYGYTF.

The chain recombines TRBV27 with TRBJ2-1; 7 nucleotides align to TRBD1. This CDR3 is built from 16 residues. Germline-derived CDR1 and CDR2 are MNHEY and SMNVEV (reference sequence). After removal of 6 bases from V and 7 bases from J, the junction contained 15 bases not matched to a gene. In nucleotides, the CDR3 is TGTGCCAGCAGCCCGACAGGGTTCTTTACAGCGAATGAGCAGTTCTTC. Residues: CASSPTGFFTANEQFF.

This clone was recorded once. The chain couples TRBV29-1 to TRBJ2-5; D possibly corresponds to TRBD1 (5 bases). CDR3 size: 12 residues. In germline, CDR1 is SQVTM, CDR2 ANQGSEA. Trimming left V 2 bases short and J 8 bases short, with 12 bases between. CDR3 amino acids: CSVEMDMGTQYF. The CDR3, as DNA: TGCAGCGTTGAAATGGACATGGGAACCCAGTACTTC.

This clone has only a few counts. The V gene is TRBV6-1, the J gene TRBJ1-1; maybe TRBD1 (6 bases). The CDR3 has 13 amino acids. CDR1 and CDR2 from the germline V gene are MNHNS and SASEGT. The V gene lost 6 bases and the J gene lost 5 bases, with 13 bases spanning the gap. The DNA of the CDR3 is TGTGCCAGCAGGAGGACAGTAGTGACTGAAGCTTTCTTT. Translation: CASRRTVVTEAFF.

This clone was observed a handful of times. The V call is TRBV7-2, the J call TRBJ2-3, with D perhaps matching TRBD2 (5 bases). This CDR3 comprises 15 residues. Trimming removed 5 bases at V and 2 bases at J, with 14 bases between. The germline V gene has CDR1 SGHTA and CDR2 FQGNSA. CDR3 sequence (DNA): TGTGCCAGCAGCAATTGGACTGCCCTCACAGATACGCAGTATTTT. Encoded protein: CASSNWTALTDTQYF.

In its sample, this clone was seen once. This rearrangement joins TRBV5-4 to TRBJ2-3; 7 positions match TRBD2. The CDR3 totals 14 residues. Germline loops: CDR1 SGHNT, CDR2 YYREEE (reference sequence). J gave up 8 bases and V 5 bases, and 11 bases lay outside the gene matches. The CDR3 DNA sequence: TGTGCCAGCAGACGGGACTACACGACGTCTACGCAGTATTTT. Encoded protein: CASRRDYTTSTQYF.

The V call is TRBV5-5, the J call TRBJ2-7; TRBD2 matches 12 bases. Germline loops: CDR1 SGHKS, CDR2 YYEKEE (reference sequence). The CDR3 spans 16 residues. Germline trimming cut 2 bases from V and 2 bases from J; bases unmatched to any gene: 5. Here the CDR3 DNA reads TGTGCCAGCAGCTTTGGCGGACTAGCGGGAACCTACGAGCAGTACTTC. Encoded protein: CASSFGGLAGTYEQYF.

The chain recombines TRBV5-1 with TRBJ2-1; 8 nucleotides align to TRBD2. With 3 bases clipped from V and 8 bases from J, the junction kept 16 bases outside the gene matches. This CDR3 contains 17 residues. Per germline, CDR1 SGHRS and CDR2 YFSETQ. The CDR3 is CASSSEGTAGEGDEQFF. CDR3 DNA: TGCGCCAGCAGCTCCGAGGGCACAGCGGGAGAGGGCGATGAGCAGTTCTTC.

V and J are TRBV1 and TRBJ2-6; the DNA was not compared with TRBD1, the D call given in the table. TRBV1 is recorded as a pseudogene. The CDR3 loop spans 15 amino acids. CDR3 sequence reads: CTSSLQDSGANVLTF. CDR3 coding DNA: TGCACCAGCAGCTTACAGGACTCTGGGGCCAACGTCCTGACTTTC.

This clone came up once. The J gene is TRBJ2-2, the V gene TRBV7-9, with 7 bases lining up with TRBD1. This CDR3 spans 14 amino acids. CDR1 and CDR2 (germline): SEHNR, FQNEAQ (reference sequence). J gave up 5 bases and V 6 bases, and 6 bases lay outside the gene matches. DNA for the CDR3: TGTGCCAGCAGAACAGACAGGGAGACCGGGGAGCTGTTTTTT. It codes for CASRTDRETGELFF.

Points on this clone: Mismatch with germline at one junction end may stem from a read error. The chain combines TRBV18 with TRBJ1-2, with D possibly being TRBD1 (5 bases). CDR1 is KGHSH and CDR2 is LQKENI in the germline V gene. CDR3 length equals 13 residues. The CDR3 DNA reads as TGTGCCAGCTCACCACGAAGGGGCGATGGCTGCACCTTC. Amino acids: CASSPRRGDGCTF.

CDR3 sequence reads: CASSPDVQGRGYTF. The CDR3 DNA follows: TGCGCCAGCAGCCCGGACGTACAGGGTCGTGGCTACACCTTC. The chain carries TRBV4-3 and TRBJ1-2; D perhaps matches TRBD1 (6 bases). The CDR3 consists of 14 residues. V gave up 4 bases and J gave up 7 bases, with 16 bases separating them. Germline CDR1 is LGHNA and CDR2 is YSLEER.

This clone was seen just once. The chain employs TRBV4-1 and TRBJ2-7, with a possible D match to TRBD1 (6 bases). V was pared by 3 bases and J by 1 base, with 10 bases between. CDR1 MGHRA and CDR2 YSYEKL come from the germline V gene. The CDR3 is 14 amino acids. CDR3 amino acids: CASSQLTGSYEQYF. The DNA for the CDR3 is TGCGCCAGCAGCCAGTTGACAGGTTCCTACGAGCAGTACTTC.

This clone was detected only a few times. This rearrangement joins TRBV4-3 to TRBJ2-7, with TRBD2 as a possible D gene (5 bases). Trimming took 0 bases from V and 1 from J, leaving 10 bases between them. Germline V gene lookup returns CDR1 LGHNA and CDR2 YSLEER. The CDR3 sequence is 15 residues long. The CDR3 DNA reads TGCGCCAGCAGCCAAGAAATCGGGGAATCCTACGAGCAGTACTTC. Translated, it gives CASSQEIGESYEQYF.

The chain links TRBV7-6 to TRBJ1-2, with 10 bases fitting TRBD1. V was clipped by 6 bases and J by 3 bases; unmatched bases: 4. This CDR3 is 14 amino acids long. Per germline, CDR1 SGHVS and CDR2 FNYEAQ. CDR3 nucleotide sequence: TGTGCCAGCAGACCGACAGGGGGCGACTATGGCTACACCTTC. Its translation: CASRPTGGDYGYTF.